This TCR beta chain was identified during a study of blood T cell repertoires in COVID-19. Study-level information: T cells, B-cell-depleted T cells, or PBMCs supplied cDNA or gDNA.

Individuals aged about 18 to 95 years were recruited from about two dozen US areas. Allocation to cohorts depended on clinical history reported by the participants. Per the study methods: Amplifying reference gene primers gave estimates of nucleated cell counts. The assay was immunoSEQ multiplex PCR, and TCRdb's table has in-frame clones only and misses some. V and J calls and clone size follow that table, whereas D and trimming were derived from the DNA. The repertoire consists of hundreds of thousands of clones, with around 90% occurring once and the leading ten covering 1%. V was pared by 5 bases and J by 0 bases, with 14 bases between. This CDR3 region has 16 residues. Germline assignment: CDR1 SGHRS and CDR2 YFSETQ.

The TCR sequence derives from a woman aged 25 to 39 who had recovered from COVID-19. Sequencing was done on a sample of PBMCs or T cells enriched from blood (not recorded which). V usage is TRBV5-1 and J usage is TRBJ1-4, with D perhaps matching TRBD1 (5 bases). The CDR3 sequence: CASRSQGTSTNEKLFF. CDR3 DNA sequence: TGCGCCAGCAGATCTCAGGGTACTTCAACTAATGAAAAACTGTTTTTT.